A single sample gave rise to the 27 T cell receptor beta chains below, sequenced in a study of response to subunit inactivated influenza vaccine. TCRdb reprocessed the RT-PCR reads via MiXCR and lists one record per CDR3 protein. The sample includes 500,000 to 600,000 distinct CDR3 sequences, 11% to 15% of them seen just once. The sample was PBMCs from blood, taken about 13 days after vaccination. Every receptor here comes from a man in his fifties or sixties who received an inactivated influenza vaccine.

This rearrangement joins TRBV27 to TRBJ2-2; TRBD2 is a possible D gene (6 bases). Germline CDR1 MNHEY, CDR2 SMNVEV (reference sequence). CDR3 length: 16 amino acids. With 3 bases removed from V and 3 bases from J, the gap between germline ends came to 14 bases. The CDR3 reads CASSFIGGDHTGELFF. Written as DNA, the CDR3 is TGTGCCAGCAGTTTTATCGGCGGGGATCACACCGGGGAGCTGTTTTTT.

The table lists this clonotype with a few counts. The V and J genes are TRBV14 and TRBJ2-1, with D tentatively TRBD2 (6 bases). V lost 1 base, J lost 7 bases, and 11 bases lay in between. Germline V CDR1 and CDR2: SGHDN, FVKESK. CDR3 size: 14 residues. The CDR3 reads CASSQGVGRNEQFF. The CDR3 region has the DNA TGTGCCAGCAGCCAAGGGGTAGGGAGGAATGAGCAGTTCTTC.

CDR3 sequence: CASSQYGRDTQYF. CDR3 in DNA: TGCGCCAGCAGCCAATATGGACGCGATACGCAGTATTTT. V is TRBV4-1 and J is TRBJ2-3; D unresolved. The CDR3 sequence is 13 residues long. Germline loops: CDR1 MGHRA, CDR2 YSYEKL. Trimming pared 2 bases from V and 6 bases from J, leaving 9 bases between.

In nucleotides, the CDR3 is TGTGCCATCACTAGCGGGACTAGCGGGAGTGGCAGTACGCAGTATTTT. Protein: CAITSGTSGSGSTQYF. This chain joins TRBV10-3 and TRBJ2-3; TRBD2 agrees at 14 bases. The CDR3 is made up of 16 amino acids. Germline values: CDR1 ENHRY, CDR2 SYGVKD. Unmatched junction bases numbered 11, after V lost 7 bases and J lost 8 bases.

This clonotype was seen only a few times. The chain uses TRBV29-1 and TRBJ2-3; no firm D call. Germline V gene lookup returns CDR1 SQVTM and CDR2 ANQGSEA. The CDR3 runs to 12 residues. V lost 0 bases to trimming and J lost 2 bases, with 3 bases between them. Here the CDR3 DNA reads TGCAGCGTTGAAGAGGTCACAGATACGCAGTATTTT. It codes for CSVEEVTDTQYF.

This sequence joins TRBV4-1 and TRBJ2-7; D may match TRBD1 or TRBD2 (6 bases each). The germline V and J ends were trimmed by 0 bases and 4 bases, with 19 bases remaining between them. Germline CDR1 reads MGHRA; CDR2 reads YSYEKL. The CDR3 length is 17 residues. The CDR3 protein is CASSQEMGGPPIYEQYF. CDR3 DNA: TGCGCCAGCAGCCAAGAAATGGGGGGCCCACCCATTTACGAGCAGTACTTC.

This clonotype turned up a few times. The rearrangement uses TRBV20-1 and TRBJ2-5, with 7 bases identical to TRBD2. The J segment lost 0 bases and the V segment lost 3 bases, leaving 4 bases of the junction unmatched. The CDR3 totals 14 residues. Germline-derived CDR1 and CDR2 are DFQATT and SNEGSKA (reference sequence). The CDR3 region has the DNA TGCAGTGCTAGGACGCGGGAGTACCAAGAGACCCAGTACTTC. This gives the protein CSARTREYQETQYF.

The V call is TRBV4-3, the J call TRBJ1-5; no reliable D call. The length of the CDR3 is 13 residues. CDR1 is LGHNA, CDR2 YSLEER, per germline. Trimming pared 1 base from V and 6 bases from J, leaving 7 bases between. CDR3 amino acids: CASSQVVGQPQHF. In DNA form, the CDR3 reads TGCGCCAGCAGCCAAGTTGTAGGTCAGCCCCAGCATTTT.

This rearrangement joins TRBV20-1 to TRBJ1-6; TRBD1 might be the D (5 bases). Between the trimmed V and J ends, which lost 6 bases and 4 bases, there was a span of 16 bases. From germline, CDR1 is DFQATT and CDR2 SNEGSKA (reference sequence). This CDR3 region has 15 residues. The CDR3 bases are TGCAGTGCCAATATGGACAAGGCTTATAATTCACCCCTCCACTTT. It encodes CSANMDKAYNSPLHF.

This sequence joins TRBV28 and TRBJ2-7; 8 positions match TRBD2. Germline loops: CDR1 MDHEN, CDR2 SYDVKM. The CDR3 spans 14 residues. The V and J ends lost 7 bases and 4 bases, in that order; junction bases with no gene match: 9. CDR3 amino acids: CASTTGGIGYEQYF. The CDR3 DNA is TGTGCCAGCACTACGGGAGGGATCGGTTACGAGCAGTACTTC. The whole variable domain, filled in from reference TRBV28 and TRBJ2-7, reads DVKVTQSSRYLVKRTGEKVFLECVQDMDHENMFWYRQDPGLGLRLIYFSYDVKMKEKGDIPEGYSVSREKKERFSLILESASTNQTSMYLCASTTGGIGYEQYFGPGTRLTVT.

The genes are TRBV7-2 and TRBJ2-3, with a weak D call TRBD2 (7 bases). Trimming removed 2 bases at V and 2 bases at J, with 17 bases between. Germline CDR1 SGHTA, CDR2 FQGNSA. CDR3 length: 17 amino acids. The CDR3 sequence: CASSLSLTGGYTDTQYF. Written as DNA, the CDR3 is TGTGCCAGCAGCTTATCGCTGACGGGGGGCTACACAGATACGCAGTATTTT.

This clonotype showed up many times. V is TRBV12-3 or TRBV12-4 and J is TRBJ2-3; no clear D. This CDR3 has 14 amino acids. Trimming pared 5 bases from V and 3 bases from J, leaving 12 bases between. The chain's CDR3 is CASSAISATDTQYF. The CDR3 DNA follows: TGTGCCAGCAGTGCTATCTCAGCGACAGATACGCAGTATTTT.

This clonotype was recorded many times. V usage is TRBV6-5 and J usage is TRBJ1-5, with D hard to call. The CDR3 extends over 13 amino acids. The V gene's germline CDR1 is MNHEY and CDR2 SVGAGI. With 2 bases removed from V and 6 bases from J, the gap between germline ends came to 8 bases. CDR3: CASSYRAGQPQHF. CDR3 in DNA: TGTGCCAGCAGTTACAGGGCCGGTCAGCCCCAGCATTTT.

To note about this clonotype: A much larger clone differs by one base, so this may be a read error. The chain carries TRBV2 and TRBJ2-2, with D unclear. The V end lost 3 bases, the J end lost 1 base, and 3 bases lay between the germline ends. The CDR3 covers 13 residues. CDR1 and CDR2 (germline): SNHLY, FYNNEI. The CDR3 DNA is TGTGCCAGCAGTGATGGGAACACCGGGGAGCTGTTTTTT. This encodes CASSDGNTGELFF.

This clonotype came up a few times. J is TRBJ1-2 and V is TRBV15; D perhaps matches TRBD1 (5 bases). Germline CDR1 and CDR2: LNHNV and YYDKDF (reference sequence). Deletions cut 1 base from V and 2 bases from J, with 8 bases between. The CDR3 extends over 14 amino acids. The CDR3 protein is CATSRVAGNYGYTF. The CDR3 DNA follows: TGTGCCACCAGCAGAGTAGCAGGGAACTATGGCTACACCTTC.

The chain recombines TRBV7-9 with TRBJ2-1; 8 positions match TRBD2. The CDR3 is made up of 16 amino acids. J was trimmed by 5 bases and V by 1 base; bases with no gene match: 7. Germline assignment: CDR1 SEHNR and CDR2 FQNEAQ (reference sequence). Here the CDR3 DNA reads TGTGCCAGCAGCTTAGGACTCGGGAGGGGTAACAATGAGCAGTTCTTC. Its protein is CASSLGLGRGNNEQFF.

This clonotype has more than one count but fewer than ten. The rearrangement links TRBV7-8 to TRBJ2-1; D remains ambiguous. Deletions cut 1 base from V and 3 bases from J, with 7 bases between. CDR3 length: 14 amino acids. Germline loops: CDR1 SGHVS, CDR2 FQNEAQ. This chain's CDR3 is CASSLGLYYNEQFF. Written as DNA, the CDR3 is TGTGCCAGCAGCTTAGGACTTTACTACAATGAGCAGTTCTTC.

The V and J genes are TRBV4-2 and TRBJ1-6, with a tentative D call TRBD1 (5 bases). Between the trimmed V and J ends, which lost 4 bases and 3 bases, there was a span of 19 bases. The germline CDR1 and CDR2 sequences are LGHNA and YNFKEQ. The CDR3 sequence is 18 residues long. The CDR3 protein is CASSPAGFSGLYNSPLHF. In nucleotides, the CDR3 is TGTGCCAGCAGCCCAGCAGGCTTTTCGGGACTCTATAATTCACCCCTCCACTTT.

V and J are TRBV6-2 or TRBV6-3 and TRBJ1-5, with D uncertain. The CDR3 loop spans 13 amino acids. Trimming removed 6 bases from V and 5 bases from J, with 11 bases in between. Germline-derived CDR1 and CDR2 are MNHEY and SVGEGT. CDR3 protein: CASSRELDQPQHF. In DNA, the CDR3 is TGTGCCAGCAGCCGAGAGTTGGATCAGCCCCAGCATTTT.

This clonotype was seen only a few times. V usage is TRBV20-1 and J usage is TRBJ1-3, with D unclear. Looked up from germline, CDR1 is DFQATT and CDR2 is SNEGSKA (reference sequence). V lost 3 bases to trimming and J lost 0 bases, with 15 bases between them. The CDR3 covers 16 residues. This chain's CDR3 is CSARGGSSYSGNTIYF. The CDR3 nucleotides are TGCAGTGCTAGGGGAGGATCCTCCTACTCTGGAAACACCATATATTTT.

This clonotype showed up just a few times. The V call is TRBV12-3 or TRBV12-4, the J call TRBJ1-6; D might be TRBD1 (5 bases). Deletions cut 5 bases from V and 11 bases from J, with 19 bases between. CDR3 size: 15 residues. The DNA of the CDR3 is TGTGCCAGCAGTCTACCAGGGACGAGGATCACACCCCTCCACTTT. As protein: CASSLPGTRITPLHF.

A few counts support this clonotype. The rearrangement joins TRBV12-3 or TRBV12-4 to TRBJ2-2; D might be TRBD1 or TRBD2, each matching 6 bases. The CDR3 has 16 amino acids. V was shortened by 5 bases and J by 4 bases, with 17 bases between the two germline ends. CDR3 protein: CASSHPQGRFTGELFF. The CDR3 DNA reads TGTGCCAGCAGTCACCCCCAGGGGAGGTTCACCGGGGAGCTGTTTTTT.

This clonotype showed up just a few times. The chain carries TRBV18 and TRBJ2-5; 7 bases line up with TRBD1. The length of the CDR3 is 17 residues. Germline lookup yields CDR1 KGHSH and CDR2 LQKENI. V gave up 0 bases and J gave up 5 bases; unmatched junction bases: 12. In nucleotides, the CDR3 is TGTGCCAGCTCACCACCCGGGACAGAGGGAATCGGGGAGACCCAGTACTTC. Translation: CASSPPGTEGIGETQYF.

V usage is TRBV18 and J usage is TRBJ2-7; a possible D gene is TRBD1 (7 bases). The V gene lost 4 bases and the J gene lost 8 bases, with 21 bases spanning the gap. CDR3 length: 15 residues. Germline V gives CDR1 KGHSH, CDR2 LQKENI. CDR3 residues: CASSRTGDRDSKQYF. The CDR3 DNA reads as TGTGCCAGCTCACGTACGGGCGACAGGGACTCCAAGCAGTACTTC.

This clonotype showed up just a few times. The chain is built from TRBV20-1 and TRBJ2-1; the D call may be TRBD1 or TRBD2 (5 bases each). Germline CDR1 is DFQATT and CDR2 is SNEGSKA (reference sequence). V was cut by 0 bases and J by 5 bases, with 8 bases left in between. The CDR3 is 13 amino acids. CDR3 region: CSARDWGNNEQFF. For the CDR3, the DNA is TGCAGTGCTAGAGATTGGGGGAACAATGAGCAGTTCTTC.

The CDR3 is CASSPLRVSNTGELFF. DNA of the CDR3: TGTGCCAGCAGTCCTCTTAGGGTATCGAACACCGGGGAGCTGTTTTTT. The chain joins TRBV12-3 or TRBV12-4 to TRBJ2-2; D is unclear. V dropped 5 bases and J dropped 0 bases, with 13 bases sitting between them. CDR3 length equals 16 residues.

This clonotype has more than one count but fewer than ten. The chain uses TRBV6-1 and TRBJ2-2; D unclear. This CDR3 region has 14 residues. Trimming shortened V by 6 bases and J by 3 bases, and 11 bases separated the two germline ends. Per the germline V gene, CDR1 is MNHNS and CDR2 is SASEGT. The CDR3 here is CASRSHRYTGELFF. DNA of the CDR3: TGTGCCAGCAGATCGCACCGGTACACCGGGGAGCTGTTTTTT.